These 2 T cell receptor beta chains were sequenced from one sample in a study of blood T cell repertoires in COVID-19. The method was immunoSEQ multiplex PCR; TCRdb's version includes in-frame clones alone and lacks a portion of them. Of roughly 250,000 clones in the sample, about 93% were seen once. Sequences were obtained from PBMCs or T cells enriched from blood (not recorded which). These receptors originate from a woman between 18 and 29 years old who had recovered from COVID-19.

The chain uses TRBV5-4 and TRBJ1-2; D is perhaps TRBD1 (6 bases). The CDR3 has 17 amino acids. With 0 bases removed from V and 0 bases from J, the gap between germline ends came to 15 bases. Germline loops: CDR1 SGHNT, CDR2 YYREEE (reference sequence). The CDR3 protein is CASSLAQGSLPNYGYTF. CDR3 DNA: TGTGCCAGCAGCTTGGCCCAGGGGAGTCTTCCTAACTATGGCTACACCTTC.

V is TRBV5-4 and J is TRBJ2-1; the D gene is possibly TRBD1 (5 bases). The CDR3 spans 14 residues. V was shortened by 4 bases and J by 5 bases, with 13 bases between the two germline ends. Germline values: CDR1 SGHNT, CDR2 YYREEE (reference sequence). CDR3 sequence: CASSHKTEDNEQFF. The CDR3 nucleotides read TGTGCCAGCAGCCACAAGACAGAAGACAATGAGCAGTTCTTC.